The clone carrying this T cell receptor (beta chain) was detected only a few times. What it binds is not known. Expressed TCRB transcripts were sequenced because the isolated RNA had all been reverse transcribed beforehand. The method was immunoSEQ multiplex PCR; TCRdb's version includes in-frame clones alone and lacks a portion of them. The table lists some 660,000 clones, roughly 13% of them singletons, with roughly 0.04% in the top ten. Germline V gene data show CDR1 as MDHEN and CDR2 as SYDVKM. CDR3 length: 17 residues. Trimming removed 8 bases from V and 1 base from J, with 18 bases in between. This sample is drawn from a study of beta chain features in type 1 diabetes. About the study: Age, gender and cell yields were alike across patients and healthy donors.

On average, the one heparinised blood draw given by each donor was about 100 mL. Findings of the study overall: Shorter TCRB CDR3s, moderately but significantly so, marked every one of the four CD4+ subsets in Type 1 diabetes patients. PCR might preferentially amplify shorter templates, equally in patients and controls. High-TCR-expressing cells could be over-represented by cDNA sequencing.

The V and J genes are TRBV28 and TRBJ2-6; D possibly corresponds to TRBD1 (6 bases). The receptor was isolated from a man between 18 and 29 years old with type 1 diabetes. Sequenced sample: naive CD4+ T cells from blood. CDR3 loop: CASALVTGTSGANVLTF. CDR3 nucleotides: TGTGCCAGCGCGTTGGTTACAGGGACGTCTGGGGCCAACGTCCTGACTTTC.